Listed below are T cell receptor beta chains from one sample, sequenced in a study of shared clonotypes between healthy human individuals. This table comes from immunoSEQ multiplex PCR, and its TCRdb copy is limited to in-frame clones, with some not included. The sample holds more than 200,000 clones, 50% to 80% seen once. Source material: memory CD4+ T cells sorted from blood. All receptors come from a man younger than 45 in good health. CDR3s leave out the opening cysteine and the closing phenylalanine or tryptophan.

ASGLLTGTTGELF	TRBV12-5	TRBJ2-2
ASRQEGQSYNEQF	TRBV5-1	TRBJ2-1
ASTASLSTSTDTQY	TRBV5-1	TRBJ2-3
TSSQVGVTEAF	TRBV1	TRBJ1-1
ASSFPGLAGRHYEQY	TRBV28	TRBJ2-7
ASSLGQPVSTDTQY	TRBV5-4	TRBJ2-3
ASSHGGTASGTNEQF	TRBV7-9	TRBJ2-1
ASSLVSVRTGTRIYTGELF	TRBV28	TRBJ2-2
ASSPQPANTEAF	TRBV18	TRBJ1-1
ASRRLGSNYGYT	TRBV19	TRBJ1-2
ASSGREAQPQH	TRBV7-8	TRBJ1-5
ASSPGLAGEDTQY	TRBV27	TRBJ2-3
ASSPKGNGNQPQH	TRBV6-5	TRBJ1-5
AISDQHQDLYGYT	TRBV10-3	TRBJ1-2
ASATGTSGRYEQY	TRBV28	TRBJ2-7
ASSVRGDSWPQH	TRBV9	TRBJ1-5
ASTYIGGSYNEQF	TRBV7-6	TRBJ2-1
ASSPRGRAFAEQY	TRBV9	TRBJ2-7
ASSNSGLNTGELF	TRBV19	TRBJ2-2
ASSSGGQGPQH	TRBV5-4	TRBJ1-5
ASSFRGNSNQPQH	TRBV28	TRBJ1-5
ASSGFTGLYEQY	TRBV6-1	TRBJ2-7
AISGLQGGEQY	TRBV10-3	TRBJ2-7
ASMRQGAREQY	TRBV2	TRBJ2-7
ASSFYRTSESPYNEQF	TRBV5-8	TRBJ2-1
ASSSGTSGRGETQY	TRBV5-1	TRBJ2-5
ASSRSGGKNEQF	TRBV11-3	TRBJ2-1
ASIRQGAGGELF	TRBV28	TRBJ2-2
ASSFDIYNEQF	TRBV5-1	TRBJ2-1
ASRWTAYNEQF	TRBV27	TRBJ2-1
ASGLRGGETQY	TRBV12-5	TRBJ2-5
ASRRDRVTFSNQPQH	TRBV19	TRBJ1-5
ASTDSANTGELF	TRBV7-8	TRBJ2-2
ASSGLTGSEKLF	TRBV2	TRBJ1-4
ASSQTGENTEAF	TRBV9	TRBJ1-1
ASSLALGEQY	TRBV5-4	TRBJ2-7
ASSLAWDSYEQY	TRBV7-9	TRBJ2-7
ASSVAPSGIYEQY	TRBV9	TRBJ2-7
ASSSPNSGNTIY	TRBV28	TRBJ1-3
ASTGADYEQY	TRBV2	TRBJ2-7
SVAGLQGGTEAF	TRBV29-1	TRBJ1-1
ASSLGTSGSSYEQY	TRBV19	TRBJ2-7
ASSPPAAGINEQF	TRBV28	TRBJ2-1
AISSGTENTEAF	TRBV10-3	TRBJ1-1